This TCR beta chain was found in a study of breast tumors, draining lymph nodes, adjacent tissues. Breast cancer patients provided tissue from their axillary draining lymph nodes. Overall study findings and caveats: Compared with lymph nodes, tumors were less diverse; compared with nontumor tissue, more. That most tumor T cells come from lymph nodes remained unproven. Luminal-like breast cancer showed significantly greater tumor-nontumor repertoire similarity than basal-like breast cancer did.

This CDR3 contains 14 residues. CDR1 and CDR2 (germline): MNHNY, SVGAGI (reference sequence). Trimming stripped 5 bases from V and 6 bases from J, with 16 bases between. TCRdb passed the multiplex PCR reads through MiXCR, listing each CDR3 protein once. The repertoire includes about 200,000 distinct CDR3 sequences, about 34% of them detected once, and approximately 3.7% sits in the top ten. This clonotype was seen ten or more times. The antigen remains undetermined. V is TRBV6-6 and J is TRBJ2-5, with D hard to call. The receptor's source is a female donor with breast cancer. Some clones in this sample may be carry-over from other donors' samples. The sequenced sample was axillary lymph node tissue. CDR3 region: CASSPRTLDQTQYF. The DNA of the CDR3 is TGTGCCAGCAGTCCCAGGACCCTGGACCAGACCCAGTACTTC.